The 28 T cell receptor beta chains below come from one sample, sequenced in a study of blood T cell repertoires in COVID-19. Sequencing used immunoSEQ multiplex PCR; TCRdb keeps in-frame clones, though not all of them. This sample has about 200,000 clones, with more than 75% found just once. Sample: peripheral blood. The source is a woman aged 35 to 49 with COVID-19, enrolled during active disease.

The rearrangement joins TRBV3-1 (or the pseudogene TRBV3-2) to TRBJ2-1; 9 nucleotides match TRBD1. CDR3 length equals 13 residues. In germline, CDR1 is LGHDT, CDR2 YNNKEL (reference sequence). V lost 3 bases to trimming and J lost 6 bases; unmatched junction nucleotides: 0. The CDR3 DNA reads TGTGCCAGCAGCCAGACAGGGGGCAATGAGCAGTTCTTC. As protein: CASSQTGGNEQFF.

This clone was recorded a few times. The rearrangement links TRBV29-1 to TRBJ2-5; 7 bases match TRBD1. Trimming cost V 6 bases and J 3 bases; bases outside gene matches: 4. This CDR3 is 12 amino acids long. CDR1 and CDR2 (germline): SQVTM, ANQGSEA. The CDR3 is CSVRTGKETQYF. CDR3 nucleotides: TGCAGCGTAAGGACAGGAAAAGAGACCCAGTACTTC. Supplemented by reference TRBV29-1 and TRBJ2-5, the full variable domain reads SAVISQKPSRDICQRGTSLTIQCQVDSQVTMMFWYRQQPGQSLTLIATANQGSEATYESGFVIDKFPISRPNLTFSTLTVSNMSPEDSSIYLCSVRTGKETQYFGPGTRLLVL.

The gene calls are TRBV2 and TRBJ1-6; D gene uncertain. With 2 bases removed from V and 6 bases from J, the gap between germline ends came to 14 bases. The CDR3 is 16 residues long. Germline V gene lookup returns CDR1 SNHLY and CDR2 FYNNEI. The CDR3 here is CASSEISGNANSPLHF. CDR3 coding DNA: TGTGCCAGCAGTGAAATCTCCGGGAACGCTAATTCACCCCTCCACTTT.

The chain couples TRBV30 to TRBJ1-4; TRBD1 might be the D (6 bases). Trimming left V 0 bases short and J 12 bases short, with 17 bases between. Germline V gives CDR1 GTSNPN, CDR2 SVGIG (reference sequence). This CDR3 is 14 amino acids long. CDR3 DNA: TGTGCCTGGAGTGTACCCGGGACACCCAGGGAACTGTTTTTT. Translating gives CAWSVPGTPRELFF. Variable domain in full (rest from reference TRBV30 and TRBJ1-4): SQTIHQWPATLVQPVGSPLSLECTVEGTSNPNLYWYRQAAGRGLQLLFYSVGIGQISSEVPQNLSASRPQDRQFILSSKKLLLSDSGFYLCAWSVPGTPRELFFGSGTQLSVL.

This chain connects TRBV10-3 to TRBJ1-2, with TRBD1 matching 9 bases. The CDR3 totals 15 residues. Per germline, CDR1 ENHRY and CDR2 SYGVKD. The V and J ends lost 4 bases and 4 bases, in that order; junction bases with no gene match: 7. The CDR3 sequence: CAISGGTGSFYGYTF. For the CDR3, the DNA is TGTGCCATCAGTGGAGGGACAGGGTCCTTCTATGGCTACACCTTC.

The rearrangement links TRBV3-1 (or the pseudogene TRBV3-2) to TRBJ1-1; 8 positions match TRBD1. The CDR3 extends over 14 amino acids. CDR1 LGHDT and CDR2 YNNKEL come from the germline V gene (reference sequence). J was trimmed by 4 bases and V by 4 bases; bases with no gene match: 5. The CDR3 reads CASSLPGTGTEAFF. The CDR3 bases are TGTGCCAGCAGCCTCCCCGGGACAGGCACTGAAGCTTTCTTT.

This clone was detected a few times. V and J are TRBV30 and TRBJ1-2; D is undetermined. This CDR3 spans 12 amino acids. Looked up from germline, CDR1 is GTSNPN and CDR2 is SVGIG (reference sequence). Trimming shortened V by 2 bases and J by 7 bases, and 11 bases separated the two germline ends. CDR3 loop: CAWSLTYSGYTF. The CDR3 nucleotides read TGTGCCTGGAGTCTTACCTATAGTGGCTACACCTTC.

The V call is TRBV5-1, the J call TRBJ2-7, with D possibly TRBD2 on 6 matching bases. This CDR3 has 13 residues. CDR1 and CDR2 from the germline V gene are SGHRS and YFSETQ. Trimming took 1 base from V and 6 from J, leaving 11 bases between them. This CDR3 is CASSLSGRSEQYF. The CDR3, as DNA: TGCGCCAGCAGCTTGTCAGGGAGGTCCGAGCAGTACTTC.

The V call is TRBV11-2, the J call TRBJ2-1; maybe TRBD1 (5 bases). CDR1 SGHAT and CDR2 FQNNGV come from the germline V gene. With 1 base removed from V and 6 bases from J, the gap between germline ends came to 13 bases. The CDR3 has 15 residues. CDR3 bases: TGTGCCAGCAGCTTAGGCAGGGATGTACGCAATGAGCAGTTCTTC. It is translated as CASSLGRDVRNEQFF.

The CDR3 sequence is CASSYVGAPSTGELFF. CDR3 DNA sequence: TGTGCCAGCAGTTACGTGGGGGCGCCGAGCACCGGGGAGCTGTTTTTT. The chain couples TRBV6-2 or TRBV6-3 to TRBJ2-2; weak D call: TRBD1 (6 bases). V lost 2 bases, J lost 4 bases, and 14 bases lay in between. This CDR3 region has 16 residues. Germline V gene lookup returns CDR1 MNHEY and CDR2 SVGEGT.

V is TRBV5-4 and J is TRBJ1-1; D is perhaps TRBD1 (5 bases). The CDR3 sequence is 14 residues long. V lost 0 bases and J lost 0, with 6 bases in between. The germline V gene has CDR1 SGHNT and CDR2 YYREEE (reference sequence). CDR3 DNA: TGTGCCAGCAGCTTGGAGACAGTGAACACTGAAGCTTTCTTT. Translation gives CASSLETVNTEAFF.

This chain links TRBV7-9 with TRBJ1-1, with D possibly TRBD1 on 5 matching bases. In germline, CDR1 is SEHNR, CDR2 FQNEAQ (reference sequence). The CDR3 spans 12 residues. The V end lost 4 bases, the J end lost 10 bases, and 13 bases lay between the germline ends. The chain's CDR3 is CASSSVGERAFF. For the CDR3, the DNA is TGTGCCAGCAGCTCTGTAGGGGAACGAGCTTTCTTT.

Note on this clone: Other DNA sequences within the sample encode an identical CDR3. The chain is built from TRBV12-3 or TRBV12-4 and TRBJ1-3; no reliable D call. This CDR3 comprises 13 residues. Trimming left V 3 bases short and J 4 bases short, with 7 bases between. The CDR3 bases are TGTGCCAGCAGTTTCGTCTCGGGAAACACCATATATTTT. It specifies CASSFVSGNTIYF.

The chain links TRBV7-9 to TRBJ1-6, with TRBD1 as a possible D gene (6 bases). V was cut by 0 bases and J by 9 bases, with 12 bases left in between. CDR1 and CDR2 from the germline V gene are SEHNR and FQNEAQ (reference sequence). The CDR3 has 15 amino acids. CDR3 amino acids: CASSLAQGLGSPLHF. The CDR3 DNA reads TGTGCCAGCAGCTTAGCGCAGGGGTTAGGTTCACCCCTCCACTTT. Full variable domain (missing parts from reference TRBV7-9 and TRBJ1-6): DTGVSQNPRHKITKRGQNVTFRCDPISEHNRLYWYRQTLGQGPEFLTYFQNEAQLEKSRLLSDRFSAERPKGSFSTLEIQRTEQGDSAMYLCASSLAQGLGSPLHFGNGTRLTVT.

The chain joins TRBV10-3 to TRBJ1-1, with 8 bases that match TRBD1. This CDR3 has 16 residues. The V gene end was trimmed by 2 bases and the J gene end by 0 bases; junction bases not matched to a gene: 5. The germline V gene encodes CDR1 ENHRY and CDR2 SYGVKD. CDR3 in DNA: TGTGCCATCAGTGAGCGCGGACAGGGTTTGAACACTGAAGCTTTCTTT. Translation gives CAISERGQGLNTEAFF.

This clone showed up just once. The chain combines TRBV5-5 with TRBJ1-6; 8 positions match TRBD1. Germline V lookup: CDR1 SGHKS, CDR2 YYEKEE (reference sequence). After removal of 0 bases from V and 10 bases from J, the junction contained 6 bases not matched to a gene. CDR3 length equals 15 residues. The CDR3 region has the DNA TGTGCCAGCAGCTTGGGACAGGGGTCTCTATCACCCCTCCACTTT. Translating gives CASSLGQGSLSPLHF.

The chain recombines TRBV13 with TRBJ2-1, with D possibly TRBD1 on 6 matching bases. CDR1 is PRHDT and CDR2 is FYEKMQ in the germline V gene (reference sequence). Between the trimmed V and J ends, which lost 6 bases and 5 bases, there was a span of 23 bases. The CDR3 is 17 residues long. Written as DNA, the CDR3 is TGTGCCAGCAGTACAAACCCCTGGACAGAGAAAAACAATGAGCAGTTCTTC. It codes for CASSTNPWTEKNNEQFF. Full variable domain (outside the CDR3, taken from reference TRBV13 and TRBJ2-1): AAGVIQSPRHLIKEKRETATLKCYPIPRHDTVYWYQQGPGQDPQFLISFYEKMQSDKGSIPDRFSAQQFSDYHSELNMSSLELGDSALYFCASSTNPWTEKNNEQFFGPGTRLTVL.

V gene TRBV5-5 combines with J gene TRBJ2-2; D is perhaps TRBD1 (6 bases). The ends were cut back, 0 bases at V and 4 bases at J, with 10 bases in the middle. The germline V gene encodes CDR1 SGHKS and CDR2 YYEKEE (reference sequence). CDR3 length: 15 residues. The CDR3 DNA sequence: TGTGCCAGCAGCTTGGAACAGGGTAGCACCGGGGAGCTGTTTTTT. Its protein is CASSLEQGSTGELFF.

The chain employs TRBV6-2 or TRBV6-3 and TRBJ2-1, with 10 bases that match TRBD2. The CDR3 loop spans 14 amino acids. The V gene end was trimmed by 2 bases and the J gene end by 10 bases; junction bases not matched to a gene: 5. From germline, CDR1 is MNHEY and CDR2 SVGEGT. The CDR3 reads CASSYTAGGREQFF. CDR3 coding DNA: TGTGCCAGCAGTTACACAGCGGGGGGGCGCGAGCAGTTCTTC.

This sequence joins TRBV4-1 and TRBJ1-1, with D hard to call. This CDR3 spans 15 amino acids. The ends were cut back, 0 bases at V and 1 base at J, with 9 bases in the middle. The V gene's germline CDR1 is MGHRA and CDR2 YSYEKL. CDR3: CASSQEDLTNTEAFF. CDR3 coding DNA: TGCGCCAGCAGCCAAGAGGACTTAACGAACACTGAAGCTTTCTTT.

This sequence joins TRBV4-1 and TRBJ2-7; unclear D gene. The CDR3 has 11 residues. Germline lookup yields CDR1 MGHRA and CDR2 YSYEKL. Deletions cut 2 bases from V and 3 bases from J, with 2 bases between. The CDR3: CASSQHYEQYF. The CDR3 DNA is TGCGCCAGCAGCCAACACTACGAGCAGTACTTC.

This chain uses TRBV5-6 with TRBJ2-3; 8 bases are a match to TRBD2. V trimming: 3 bases; J trimming: 0 bases; junction bases outside the gene matches: 3. This CDR3 contains 15 residues. Germline V gene lookup returns CDR1 SGHDT and CDR2 YYEEEE. CDR3 sequence (DNA): TGTGCCAGCAGCTGGGAGCGGGGGAGCACAGATACGCAGTATTTT. As protein: CASSWERGSTDTQYF. Supplemented by reference TRBV5-6 and TRBJ2-3, the full variable domain reads DAGVTQSPTHLIKTRGQQVTLRCSPKSGHDTVSWYQQALGQGPQFIFQYYEEEERQRGNFPDRFSGHQFPNYSSELNVNALLLGDSALYLCASSWERGSTDTQYFGPGTRLTVL.

The rearrangement uses TRBV14 and TRBJ2-7, with 7 bases lining up with TRBD2. The V gene's germline CDR1 is SGHDN and CDR2 FVKESK. After removal of 4 bases from V and 5 bases from J, the junction contained 5 bases not matched to a gene. CDR3 length: 13 amino acids. Here the CDR3 reads CASSLGDYHEQYF. The CDR3 coding sequence is TGTGCCAGCAGCCTGGGGGACTACCACGAGCAGTACTTC.

This clone was found a few times. The J gene is TRBJ2-7, the V gene TRBV30; D perhaps matches TRBD1 (6 bases). The CDR3 has 13 residues. Germline assignment: CDR1 GTSNPN and CDR2 SVGIG (reference sequence). V dropped 3 bases and J dropped 5 bases, with 14 bases sitting between them. CDR3 protein: CAWSAGTFNEQYF. Written as DNA, the CDR3 is TGTGCCTGGAGCGCAGGGACATTTAACGAGCAGTACTTC.

The rearrangement joins TRBV27 to TRBJ1-5; D gene unclear. CDR3 length equals 15 residues. Germline values: CDR1 MNHEY, CDR2 SMNVEV (reference sequence). V shed 3 bases and J shed 3 bases, with 12 bases lying between them. DNA for the CDR3: TGTGCCAGCAGTTTCTTAGAGGGATACAATCAGCCCCAGCATTTT. Protein: CASSFLEGYNQPQHF.

This clone came up once. V is TRBV5-1 and J is TRBJ2-7; TRBD2 aligns across 14 bases. Germline V gene data show CDR1 as SGHRS and CDR2 as YFSETQ. The CDR3 is made up of 16 amino acids. V dropped 4 bases and J dropped 7; count of bases not matched to a gene: 10. CDR3 protein: CASSPWAGLAGEEQYF. The DNA for the CDR3 is TGCGCCAGCAGCCCATGGGCGGGACTAGCGGGGGAAGAGCAGTACTTC.

The table lists this clone with a count of one. This sequence joins TRBV3-1 (or the pseudogene TRBV3-2) and TRBJ2-2; maybe TRBD2 (5 bases). In germline, CDR1 is LGHDT, CDR2 YNNKEL (reference sequence). The CDR3 extends over 14 amino acids. With 1 base removed from V and 6 bases from J, the gap between germline ends came to 9 bases. CDR3 nucleotides: TGTGCCAGCAGCCAAGGGACGCGGGCCGGGGAGCTGTTTTTT. It translates to CASSQGTRAGELFF.

This clone showed up just a few times. The V call is TRBV4-3, the J call TRBJ2-7; 7 bases fit TRBD1. With V trimmed by 4 bases and J by 2 bases, 8 bases remained unmatched. The V gene's germline CDR1 is LGHNA and CDR2 YSLEER. CDR3 length equals 15 residues. The CDR3 nucleotides read TGCGCCAGCAGCCTACACCCGACAGGGACCTACGAGCAGTACTTC. This translates into CASSLHPTGTYEQYF.